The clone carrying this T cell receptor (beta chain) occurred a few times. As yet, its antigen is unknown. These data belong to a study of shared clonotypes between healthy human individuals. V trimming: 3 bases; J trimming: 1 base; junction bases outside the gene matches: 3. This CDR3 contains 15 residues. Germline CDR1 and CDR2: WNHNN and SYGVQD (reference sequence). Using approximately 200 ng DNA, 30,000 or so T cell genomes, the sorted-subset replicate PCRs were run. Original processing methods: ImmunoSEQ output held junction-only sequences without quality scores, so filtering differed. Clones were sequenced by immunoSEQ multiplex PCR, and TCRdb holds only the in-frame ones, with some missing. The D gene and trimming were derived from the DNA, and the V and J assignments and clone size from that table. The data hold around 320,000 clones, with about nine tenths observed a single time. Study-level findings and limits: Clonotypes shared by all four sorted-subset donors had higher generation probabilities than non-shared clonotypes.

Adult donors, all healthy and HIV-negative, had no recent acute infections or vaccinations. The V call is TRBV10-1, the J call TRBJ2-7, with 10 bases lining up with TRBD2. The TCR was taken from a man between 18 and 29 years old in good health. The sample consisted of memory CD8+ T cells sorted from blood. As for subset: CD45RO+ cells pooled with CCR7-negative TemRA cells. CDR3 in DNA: TGCGCCAGCAGTGATGCGACTAGCGGGTCCTACGAGCAGTACTTC. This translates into CASSDATSGSYEQYF.